This T cell receptor (beta chain) was obtained from a study of early T cells in non-severe SARS-CoV-2 infection. Whole-study context: Sequencing used unsorted whole-blood bulk RNA, so chains lack pairing.

This clonotype has a count of ten or more. The CDR3 is made up of 13 amino acids. The germline CDR1 and CDR2 sequences are SEHNR and FQNEAQ (reference sequence). V gave up 3 bases and J gave up 8 bases; unmatched junction bases: 4. The TCR library protocol attached unique molecular identifiers to the individual cDNA molecules. TCRdb itself ran the 5' RACE reads through MiXCR, one entry per CDR3 protein. The sample holds about 67,000 distinct CDR3 sequences, 11% seen once. The chain uses TRBV7-9 and TRBJ2-1; 7 bases align to TRBD2. The sequence was obtained from an adult who was a healthcare worker with PCR-confirmed SARS-CoV-2 infection or an uninfected control (not recorded which). The sequenced sample was whole blood. The CDR3 DNA reads TGTGCCAGCAGCTTTGCGGGGGTGGATGAGCAGTTCTTC. Its protein is CASSFAGVDEQFF.